Below, 3 T cell receptor beta chains from the same sample are listed, as sequenced in a study of T-cell memory formation after mild COVID-19. TCRdb ran MiXCR on the 5' RACE reads and lists one entry per CDR3 protein. Found here are roughly 400,000 distinct CDR3 sequences, 15% to 20% of them singletons; the top ten hold roughly a fifth. What was sequenced was PBMCs or a T cell subset sorted from them (not recorded which). These receptor sequences come from a man aged 18 to 30 who had mild COVID-19 (a few samples of this study predate the infection). Cell type and time point are not known.

This clonotype was counted a few times. The genes are TRBV7-9 and TRBJ2-7; TRBD2 is a possible D gene (5 bases). V was pared by 1 base and J by 6 bases, with 10 bases between. The CDR3 runs to 13 residues. Germline V gene sequence: CDR1 SEHNR, CDR2 FQNEAQ (reference sequence). The CDR3 bases are TGTGCCAGCAGCTTAGTAGGGAGTACCGAGCAGTACGTC. Protein product: CASSLVGSTEQYV.

This chain joins TRBV9 and TRBJ2-7; D unresolved. Looked up from germline, CDR1 is SGDLS and CDR2 is YYNGEE. The V gene lost 4 bases and the J gene lost 0 bases, with 11 bases spanning the gap. The CDR3 loop spans 14 amino acids. CDR3 coding DNA: TGTGCCAGCAGCCCGGTCGCGAGCTCCTACGAGCAGTACTTC. Residues: CASSPVASSYEQYF.

The rearrangement uses TRBV7-2 and TRBJ1-2; TRBD1 matches at 7 bases. The CDR3 is made up of 14 amino acids. V lost 5 bases to trimming and J lost 4 bases; unmatched junction nucleotides: 7. CDR1 is SGHTA and CDR2 is FQGNSA in the germline V gene. The CDR3: CASSPDRASYGYTF. The CDR3 DNA reads as TGTGCCAGCAGCCCAGACAGGGCCTCCTATGGCTACACCTTC.